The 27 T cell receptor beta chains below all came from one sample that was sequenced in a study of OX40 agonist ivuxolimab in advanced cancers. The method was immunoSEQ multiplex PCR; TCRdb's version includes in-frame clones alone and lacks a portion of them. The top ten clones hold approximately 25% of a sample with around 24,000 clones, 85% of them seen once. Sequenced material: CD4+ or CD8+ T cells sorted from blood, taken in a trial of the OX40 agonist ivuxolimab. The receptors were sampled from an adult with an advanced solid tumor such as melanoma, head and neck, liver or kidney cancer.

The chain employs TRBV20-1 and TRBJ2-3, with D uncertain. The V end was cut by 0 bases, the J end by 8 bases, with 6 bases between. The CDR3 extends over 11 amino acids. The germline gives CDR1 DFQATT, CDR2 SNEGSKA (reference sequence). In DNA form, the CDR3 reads TGCAGTGCTAGAGATAGGGCTACGCAGTATTTT. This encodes CSARDRATQYF.

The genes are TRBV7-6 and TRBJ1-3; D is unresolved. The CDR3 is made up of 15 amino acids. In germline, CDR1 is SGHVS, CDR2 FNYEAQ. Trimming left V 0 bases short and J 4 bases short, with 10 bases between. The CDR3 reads CASSLARSSGNTIYF. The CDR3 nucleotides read TGTGCCAGCAGCTTAGCGCGGAGTTCGGGAAACACCATATATTTT.

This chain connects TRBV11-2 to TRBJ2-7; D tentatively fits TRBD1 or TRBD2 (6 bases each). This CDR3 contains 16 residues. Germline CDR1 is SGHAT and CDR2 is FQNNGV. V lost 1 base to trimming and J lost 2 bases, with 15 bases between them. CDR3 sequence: CASSLVLRGRPYEQYF. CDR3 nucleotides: TGTGCCAGCAGCTTAGTGCTCCGGGGGCGTCCCTACGAGCAGTACTTC.

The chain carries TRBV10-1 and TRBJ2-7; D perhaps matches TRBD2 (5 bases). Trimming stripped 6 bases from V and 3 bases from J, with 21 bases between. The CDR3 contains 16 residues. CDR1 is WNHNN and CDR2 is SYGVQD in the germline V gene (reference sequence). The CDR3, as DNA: TGCGCCAGCAGAGGTAGCGAGAGTATACTCGGCTACGAGCAGTACTTC. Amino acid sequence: CASRGSESILGYEQYF.

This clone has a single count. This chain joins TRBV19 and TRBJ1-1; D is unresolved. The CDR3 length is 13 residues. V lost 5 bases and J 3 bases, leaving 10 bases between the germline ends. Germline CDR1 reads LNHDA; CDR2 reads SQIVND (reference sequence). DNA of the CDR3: TGTGCCAGTAGTGCCATCGGCTACACTGAAGCTTTCTTT. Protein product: CASSAIGYTEAFF.

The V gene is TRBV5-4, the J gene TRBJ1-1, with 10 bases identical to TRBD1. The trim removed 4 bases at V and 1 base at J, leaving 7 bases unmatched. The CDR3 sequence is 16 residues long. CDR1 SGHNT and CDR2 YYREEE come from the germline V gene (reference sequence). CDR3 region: CASSPVWDRGNTEAFF. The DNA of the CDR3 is TGTGCCAGCAGCCCCGTTTGGGACAGGGGGAACACTGAAGCTTTCTTT.

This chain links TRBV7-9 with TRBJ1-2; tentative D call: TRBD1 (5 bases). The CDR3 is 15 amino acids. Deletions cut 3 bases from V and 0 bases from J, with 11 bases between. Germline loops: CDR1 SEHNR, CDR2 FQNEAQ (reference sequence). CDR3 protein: CASSFDSGTNYGYTF. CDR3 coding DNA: TGTGCCAGCAGCTTTGACAGTGGAACTAACTATGGCTACACCTTC.

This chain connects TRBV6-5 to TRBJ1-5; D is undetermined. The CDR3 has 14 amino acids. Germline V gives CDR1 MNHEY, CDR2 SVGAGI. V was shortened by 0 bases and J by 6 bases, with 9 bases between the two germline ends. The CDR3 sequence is CASSYSGRVQPQHF. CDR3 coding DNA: TGTGCCAGCAGTTACTCAGGCAGAGTTCAGCCCCAGCATTTT.

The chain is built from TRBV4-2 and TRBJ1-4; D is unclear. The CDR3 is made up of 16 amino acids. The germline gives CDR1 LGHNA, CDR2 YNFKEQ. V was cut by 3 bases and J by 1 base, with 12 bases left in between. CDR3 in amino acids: CASSHPDRGTNEKLFF. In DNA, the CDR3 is TGTGCCAGCAGCCACCCCGACCGGGGAACTAATGAAAAACTGTTTTTT.

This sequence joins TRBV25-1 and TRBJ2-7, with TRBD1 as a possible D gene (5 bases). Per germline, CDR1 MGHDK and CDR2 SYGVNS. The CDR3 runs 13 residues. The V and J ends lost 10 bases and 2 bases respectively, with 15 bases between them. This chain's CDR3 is CANADDRAYEQYF. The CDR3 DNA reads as TGTGCCAACGCGGACGACAGAGCCTACGAGCAGTACTTC.

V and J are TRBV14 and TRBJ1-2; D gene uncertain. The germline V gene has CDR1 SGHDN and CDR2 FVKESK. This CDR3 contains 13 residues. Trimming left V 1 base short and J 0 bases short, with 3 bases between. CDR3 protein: CASSQGPNYGYTF. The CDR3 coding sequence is TGTGCCAGCAGCCAAGGTCCTAACTATGGCTACACCTTC.

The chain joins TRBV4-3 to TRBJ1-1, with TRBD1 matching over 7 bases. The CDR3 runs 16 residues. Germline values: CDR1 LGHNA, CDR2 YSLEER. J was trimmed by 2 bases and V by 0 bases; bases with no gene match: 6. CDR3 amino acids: CASSQDQGGGNTEAFF. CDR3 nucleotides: TGCGCCAGCAGCCAAGACCAGGGGGGTGGAAACACTGAAGCTTTCTTT.

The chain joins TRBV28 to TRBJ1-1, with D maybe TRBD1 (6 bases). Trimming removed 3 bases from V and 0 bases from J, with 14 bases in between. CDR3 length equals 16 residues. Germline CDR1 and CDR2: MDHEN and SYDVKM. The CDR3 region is CASSFSPQGVNTEAFF. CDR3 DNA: TGTGCCAGCAGTTTTTCCCCACAGGGTGTGAACACTGAAGCTTTCTTT.

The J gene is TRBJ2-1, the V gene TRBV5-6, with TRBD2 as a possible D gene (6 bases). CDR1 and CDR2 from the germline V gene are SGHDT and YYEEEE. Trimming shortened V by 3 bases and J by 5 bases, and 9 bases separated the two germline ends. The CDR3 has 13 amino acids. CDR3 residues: CASSWDLDNEQFF. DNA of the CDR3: TGTGCCAGCAGCTGGGACTTGGACAATGAGCAGTTCTTC.

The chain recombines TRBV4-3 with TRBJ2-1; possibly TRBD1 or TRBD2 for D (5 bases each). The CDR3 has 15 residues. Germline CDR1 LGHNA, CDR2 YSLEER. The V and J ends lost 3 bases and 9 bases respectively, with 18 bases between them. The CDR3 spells CASSQDSALGGEQFF. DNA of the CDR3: TGCGCCAGCAGCCAGGACTCCGCGCTTGGGGGTGAGCAGTTCTTC.

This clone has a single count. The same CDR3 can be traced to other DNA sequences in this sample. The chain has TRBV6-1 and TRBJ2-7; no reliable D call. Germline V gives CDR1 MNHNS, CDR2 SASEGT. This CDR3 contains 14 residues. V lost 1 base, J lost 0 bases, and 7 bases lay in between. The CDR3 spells CASSEVVSSYEQYF. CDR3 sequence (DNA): TGTGCCAGCAGTGAAGTGGTTTCCTCCTACGAGCAGTACTTC.

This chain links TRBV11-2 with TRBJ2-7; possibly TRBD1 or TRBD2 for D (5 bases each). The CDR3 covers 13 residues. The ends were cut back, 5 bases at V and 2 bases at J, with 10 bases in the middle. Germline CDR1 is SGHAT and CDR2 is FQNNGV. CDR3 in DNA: TGTGCCAGCAGCCACGGGGCAACCTACGAGCAGTACTTC. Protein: CASSHGATYEQYF.

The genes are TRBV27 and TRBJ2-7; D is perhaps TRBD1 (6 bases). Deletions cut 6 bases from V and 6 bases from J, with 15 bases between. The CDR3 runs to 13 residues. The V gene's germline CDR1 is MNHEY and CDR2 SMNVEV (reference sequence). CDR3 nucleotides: TGTGCCAGCAGCCAGGGGACCTCGGCCGAGCAGTACTTC. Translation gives CASSQGTSAEQYF.

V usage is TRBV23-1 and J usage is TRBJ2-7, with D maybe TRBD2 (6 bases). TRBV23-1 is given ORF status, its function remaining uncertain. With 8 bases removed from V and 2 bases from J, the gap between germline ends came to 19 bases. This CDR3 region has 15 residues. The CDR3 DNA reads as TGCGCCAGCCGGTCACTCCGGAGGGTACCCTACGAGCAGTACTTC. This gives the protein CASRSLRRVPYEQYF.

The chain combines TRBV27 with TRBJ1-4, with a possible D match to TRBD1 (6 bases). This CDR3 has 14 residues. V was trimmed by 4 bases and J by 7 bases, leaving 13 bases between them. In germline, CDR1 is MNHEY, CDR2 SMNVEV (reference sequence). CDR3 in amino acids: CASSSAGGVEKLFF. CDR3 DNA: TGTGCCAGCAGTTCGGCTGGGGGCGTTGAAAAACTGTTTTTT.

CDR3 sequence: CASSVGGLQLDEQYF. Written as DNA, the CDR3 is TGTGCCAGCAGCGTAGGGGGGCTGCAACTGGACGAGCAGTACTTC. This chain uses TRBV9 with TRBJ2-7, with D perhaps matching TRBD1 (6 bases). This CDR3 has 15 amino acids. Per the germline V gene, CDR1 is SGDLS and CDR2 is YYNGEE. Between the trimmed V and J ends, which lost 0 bases and 5 bases, there was a span of 15 bases.

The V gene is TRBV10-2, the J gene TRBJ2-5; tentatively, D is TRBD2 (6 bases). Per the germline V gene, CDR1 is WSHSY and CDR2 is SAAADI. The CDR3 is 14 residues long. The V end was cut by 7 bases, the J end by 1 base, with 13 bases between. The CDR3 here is CASTLGAGQETQYF. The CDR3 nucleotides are TGCGCCAGCACCCTCGGAGCGGGCCAAGAGACCCAGTACTTC.

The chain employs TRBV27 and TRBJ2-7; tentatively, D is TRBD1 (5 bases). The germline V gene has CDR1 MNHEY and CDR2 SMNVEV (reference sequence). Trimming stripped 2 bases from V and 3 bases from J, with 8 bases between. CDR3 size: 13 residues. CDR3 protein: CASSLGAYYEQYF. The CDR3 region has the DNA TGTGCCAGCAGTTTAGGGGCTTACTACGAGCAGTACTTC.

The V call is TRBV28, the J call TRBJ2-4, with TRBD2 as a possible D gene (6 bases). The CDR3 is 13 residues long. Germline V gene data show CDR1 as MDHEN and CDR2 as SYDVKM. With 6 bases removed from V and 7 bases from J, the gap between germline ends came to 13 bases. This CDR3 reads CASSGGDWNIQYF. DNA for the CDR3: TGTGCCAGCAGCGGGGGTGATTGGAACATTCAGTACTTC.

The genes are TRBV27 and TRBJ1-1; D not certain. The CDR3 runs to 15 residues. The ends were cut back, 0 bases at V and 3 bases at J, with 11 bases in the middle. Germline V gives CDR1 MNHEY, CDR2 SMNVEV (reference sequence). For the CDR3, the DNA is TGTGCCAGCAGTTTATCTGGGGTCGTGTACACTGAAGCTTTCTTT. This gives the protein CASSLSGVVYTEAFF.

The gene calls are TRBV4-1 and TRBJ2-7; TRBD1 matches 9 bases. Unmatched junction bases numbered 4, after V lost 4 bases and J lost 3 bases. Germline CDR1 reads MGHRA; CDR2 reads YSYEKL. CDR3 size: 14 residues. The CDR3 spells CASSPGTGFYEQYF. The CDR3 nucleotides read TGCGCCAGCAGCCCCGGGACAGGGTTCTACGAGCAGTACTTC.

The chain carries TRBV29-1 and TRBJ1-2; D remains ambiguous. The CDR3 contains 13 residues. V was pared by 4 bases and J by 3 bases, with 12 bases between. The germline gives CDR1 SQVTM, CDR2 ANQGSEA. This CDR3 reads CSVVGQNDYGYTF. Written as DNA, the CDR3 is TGCAGCGTTGTAGGGCAGAATGACTATGGCTACACCTTC. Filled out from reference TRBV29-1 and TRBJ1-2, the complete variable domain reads SAVISQKPSRDICQRGTSLTIQCQVDSQVTMMFWYRQQPGQSLTLIATANQGSEATYESGFVIDKFPISRPNLTFSTLTVSNMSPEDSSIYLCSVVGQNDYGYTFGSGTRLTVV.